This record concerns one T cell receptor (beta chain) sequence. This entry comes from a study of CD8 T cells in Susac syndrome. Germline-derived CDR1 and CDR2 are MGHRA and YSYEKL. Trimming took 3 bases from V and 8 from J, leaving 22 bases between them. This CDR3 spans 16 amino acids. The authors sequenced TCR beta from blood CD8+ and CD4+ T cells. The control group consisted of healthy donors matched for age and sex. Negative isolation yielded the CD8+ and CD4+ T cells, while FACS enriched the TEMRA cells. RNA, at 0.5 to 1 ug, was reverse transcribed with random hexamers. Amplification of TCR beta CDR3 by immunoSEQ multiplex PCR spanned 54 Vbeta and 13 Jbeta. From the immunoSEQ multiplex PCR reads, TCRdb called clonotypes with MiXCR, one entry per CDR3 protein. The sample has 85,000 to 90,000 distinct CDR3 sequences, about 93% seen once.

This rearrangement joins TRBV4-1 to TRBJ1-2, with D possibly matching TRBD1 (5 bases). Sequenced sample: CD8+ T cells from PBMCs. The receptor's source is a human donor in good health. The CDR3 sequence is CASSHREGQAMSGYTF. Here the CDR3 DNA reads TGCGCCAGCAGCCACCGGGAGGGGCAGGCGATGAGCGGCTACACCTTC.